The T cell receptor (beta chain) under discussion was sequenced for a study of CD8+ T cells in alopecia areata. Trimming left V 7 bases short and J 0 bases short, with 12 bases between. The CDR3 length is 14 residues. Per germline, CDR1 SGHRS and CDR2 YFSETQ. Noted treatment: oral pan-JAK inhibitor, 5-10 mg twice daily. In each case, RNA was isolated and then reverse transcribed into cDNA as the sequencing template. The method was immunoSEQ multiplex PCR; TCRdb's version includes in-frame clones alone and lacks a portion of them. The data hold some 190,000 clones, with 45% to 60% observed a single time.

The chain uses TRBV5-1 and TRBJ2-3, with no clear D. The clonotype originates from a human donor with alopecia areata. The sequencing here drew on CD8+ T cells sorted from blood, taken at week 52, from a patient treated with tofacitinib. CDR3 protein: CASRSATSTDTQYF. The CDR3 bases are TGCGCCAGCCGATCCGCGACTAGCACAGATACGCAGTATTTT.